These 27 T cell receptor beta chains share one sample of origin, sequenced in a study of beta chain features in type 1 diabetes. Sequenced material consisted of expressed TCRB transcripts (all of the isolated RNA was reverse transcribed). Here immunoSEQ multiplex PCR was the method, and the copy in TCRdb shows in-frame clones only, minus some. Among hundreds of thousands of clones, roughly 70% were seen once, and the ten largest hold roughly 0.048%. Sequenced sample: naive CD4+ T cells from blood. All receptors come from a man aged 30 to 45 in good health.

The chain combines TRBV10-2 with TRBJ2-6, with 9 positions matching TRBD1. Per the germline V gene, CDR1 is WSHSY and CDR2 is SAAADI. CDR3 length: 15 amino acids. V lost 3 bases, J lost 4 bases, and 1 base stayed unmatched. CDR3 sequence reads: CASSEQGAGANVLTF. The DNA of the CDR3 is TGCGCCAGCAGTGAACAGGGGGCAGGGGCCAACGTCCTGACTTTC.

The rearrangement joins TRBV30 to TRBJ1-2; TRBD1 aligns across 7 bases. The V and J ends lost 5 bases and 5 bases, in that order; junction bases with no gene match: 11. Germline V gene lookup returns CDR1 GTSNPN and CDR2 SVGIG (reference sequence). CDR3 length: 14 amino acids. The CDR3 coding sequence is TGTGCCTGGGAGCCGGGACAGCGGGGATATGGCTACACCTTC. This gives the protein CAWEPGQRGYGYTF.

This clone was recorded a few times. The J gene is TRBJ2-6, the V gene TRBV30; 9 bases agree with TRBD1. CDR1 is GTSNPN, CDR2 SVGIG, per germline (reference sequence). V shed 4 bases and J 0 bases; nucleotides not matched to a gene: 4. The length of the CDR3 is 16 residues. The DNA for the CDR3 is TGTGCCTGGATCGGACAGGGGACCTCTGGGGCCAACGTCCTGACTTTC. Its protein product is CAWIGQGTSGANVLTF.

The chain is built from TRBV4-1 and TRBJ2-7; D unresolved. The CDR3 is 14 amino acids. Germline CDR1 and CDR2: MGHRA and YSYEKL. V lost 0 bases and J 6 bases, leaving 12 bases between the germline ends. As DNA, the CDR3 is TGCGCCAGCAGCCAAGAGGTCCATAGCATCGAGCAGTACTTC. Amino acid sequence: CASSQEVHSIEQYF.

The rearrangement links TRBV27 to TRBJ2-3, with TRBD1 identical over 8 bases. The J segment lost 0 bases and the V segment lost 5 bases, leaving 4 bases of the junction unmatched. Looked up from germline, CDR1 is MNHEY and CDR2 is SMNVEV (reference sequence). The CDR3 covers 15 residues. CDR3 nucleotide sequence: TGTGCCAGCAGTATCCGGACAGGGAGCACAGATACGCAGTATTTT. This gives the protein CASSIRTGSTDTQYF.

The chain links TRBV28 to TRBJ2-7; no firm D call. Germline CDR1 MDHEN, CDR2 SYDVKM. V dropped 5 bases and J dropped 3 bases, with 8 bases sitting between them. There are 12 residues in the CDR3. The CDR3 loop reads CASSTNYYEQYF. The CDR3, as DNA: TGTGCCAGCAGTACTAACTACTACGAGCAGTACTTC.

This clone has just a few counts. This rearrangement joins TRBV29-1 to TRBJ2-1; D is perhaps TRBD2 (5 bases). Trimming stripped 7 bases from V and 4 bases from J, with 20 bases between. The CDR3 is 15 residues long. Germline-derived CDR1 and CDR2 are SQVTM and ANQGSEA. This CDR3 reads CSAPRASSLYNEQFF. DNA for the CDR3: TGCAGCGCCCCACGGGCTAGCTCTTTATACAATGAGCAGTTCTTC.

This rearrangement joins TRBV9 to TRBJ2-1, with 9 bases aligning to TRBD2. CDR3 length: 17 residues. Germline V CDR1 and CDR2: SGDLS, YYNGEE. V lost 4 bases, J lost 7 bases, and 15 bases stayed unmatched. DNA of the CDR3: TGTGCCAGCAGCCATTCTCGGCGGGAGGGCCTGGAGAATGAGCAGTTCTTC. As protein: CASSHSRREGLENEQFF.

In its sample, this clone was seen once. This CDR3 reads CASSSLQDRAWDEQFF. Here the CDR3 DNA reads TGTGCCAGCAGCTCGCTACAGGACAGGGCTTGGGATGAGCAGTTCTTC. This rearrangement joins TRBV11-2 to TRBJ2-1; TRBD1 matches at 8 bases. This CDR3 region has 16 residues. In germline, CDR1 is SGHAT, CDR2 FQNNGV. The J segment lost 8 bases and the V segment lost 4 bases, leaving 13 bases of the junction unmatched.

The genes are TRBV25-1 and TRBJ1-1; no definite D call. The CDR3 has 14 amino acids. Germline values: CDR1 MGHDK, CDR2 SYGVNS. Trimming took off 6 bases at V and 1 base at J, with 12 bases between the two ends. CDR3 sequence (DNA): TGTGCCAGCAGCCAAAACCGAAAGAACACTGAAGCTTTCTTT. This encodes CASSQNRKNTEAFF. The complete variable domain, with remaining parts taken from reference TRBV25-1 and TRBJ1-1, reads EADIYQTPRYLVIGTGKKITLECSQTMGHDKMYWYQQDPGMELHLIHYSYGVNSTEKGDLSSESTVSRIRTEHFPLTLESARPSHTSQYLCASSQNRKNTEAFFGQGTRLTVV.

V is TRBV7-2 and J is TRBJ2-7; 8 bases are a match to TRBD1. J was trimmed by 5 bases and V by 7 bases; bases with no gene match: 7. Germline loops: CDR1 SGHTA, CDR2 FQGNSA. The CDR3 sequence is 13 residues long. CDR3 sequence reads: CASNLPGGNEQYF. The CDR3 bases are TGTGCCAGCAACCTTCCAGGGGGCAACGAGCAGTACTTC.

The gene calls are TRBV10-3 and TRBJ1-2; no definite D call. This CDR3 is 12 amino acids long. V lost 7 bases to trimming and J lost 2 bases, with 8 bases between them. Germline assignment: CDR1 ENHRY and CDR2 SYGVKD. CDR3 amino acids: CAITEGNYGYTF. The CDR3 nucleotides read TGTGCCATCACCGAGGGCAACTATGGCTACACCTTC.

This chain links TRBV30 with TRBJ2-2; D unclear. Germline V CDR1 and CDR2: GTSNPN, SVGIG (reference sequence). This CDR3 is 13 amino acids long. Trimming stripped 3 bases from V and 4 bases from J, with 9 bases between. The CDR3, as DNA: TGTGCCTGGAGCGGCAGTTCCACCGGGGAGCTGTTTTTT. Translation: CAWSGSSTGELFF.

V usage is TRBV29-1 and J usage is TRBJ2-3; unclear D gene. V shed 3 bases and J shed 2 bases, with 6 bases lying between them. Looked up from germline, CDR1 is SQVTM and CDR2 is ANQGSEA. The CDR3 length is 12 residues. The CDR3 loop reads CSVDGNTDTQYF. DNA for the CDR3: TGCAGCGTTGATGGCAACACAGATACGCAGTATTTT.

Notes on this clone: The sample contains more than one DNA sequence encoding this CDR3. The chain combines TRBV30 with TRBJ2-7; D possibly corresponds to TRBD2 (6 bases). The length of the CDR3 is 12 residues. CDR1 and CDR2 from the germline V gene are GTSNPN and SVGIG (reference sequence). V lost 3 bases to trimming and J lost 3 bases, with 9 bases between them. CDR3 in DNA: TGTGCCTGGAGCCCCGGGGGCTACGAGCAGTACTTC. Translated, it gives CAWSPGGYEQYF. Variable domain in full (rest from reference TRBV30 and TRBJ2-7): SQTIHQWPATLVQPVGSPLSLECTVEGTSNPNLYWYRQAAGRGLQLLFYSVGIGQISSEVPQNLSASRPQDRQFILSSKKLLLSDSGFYLCAWSPGGYEQYFGPGTRLTVT.

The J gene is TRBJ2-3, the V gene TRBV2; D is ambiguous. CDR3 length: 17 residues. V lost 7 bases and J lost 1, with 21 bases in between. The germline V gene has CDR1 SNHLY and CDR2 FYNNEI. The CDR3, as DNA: TGTGCCAGCAAGGCCTTGGTCAGCACTTTACGCACAGATACGCAGTATTTT. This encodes CASKALVSTLRTDTQYF.

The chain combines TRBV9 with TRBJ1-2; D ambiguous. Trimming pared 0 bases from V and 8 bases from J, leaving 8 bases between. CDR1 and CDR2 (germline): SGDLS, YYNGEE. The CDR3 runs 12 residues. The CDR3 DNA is TGTGCCAGCAGCGTAGCTGAATACGGCTACACCTTC. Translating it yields CASSVAEYGYTF. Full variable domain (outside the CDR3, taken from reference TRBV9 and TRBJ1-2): DSGVTQTPKHLITATGQRVTLRCSPRSGDLSVYWYQQSLDQGLQFLIQYYNGEERAKGNILERFSAQQFPDLHSELNLSSLELGDSALYFCASSVAEYGYTFGSGTRLTVV.

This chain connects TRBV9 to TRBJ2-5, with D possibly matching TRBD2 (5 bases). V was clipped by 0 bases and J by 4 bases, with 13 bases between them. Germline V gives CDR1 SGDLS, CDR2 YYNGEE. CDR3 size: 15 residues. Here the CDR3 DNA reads TGTGCCAGCAGCGTAGATGGAACTAGAAGAGAGACCCAGTACTTC. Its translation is CASSVDGTRRETQYF.

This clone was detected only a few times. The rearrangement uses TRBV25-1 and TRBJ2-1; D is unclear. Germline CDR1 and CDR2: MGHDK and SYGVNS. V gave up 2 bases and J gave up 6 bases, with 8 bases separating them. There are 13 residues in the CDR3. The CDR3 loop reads CASSEPFINEQFF. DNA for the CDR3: TGTGCCAGCAGTGAACCTTTTATCAATGAGCAGTTCTTC.

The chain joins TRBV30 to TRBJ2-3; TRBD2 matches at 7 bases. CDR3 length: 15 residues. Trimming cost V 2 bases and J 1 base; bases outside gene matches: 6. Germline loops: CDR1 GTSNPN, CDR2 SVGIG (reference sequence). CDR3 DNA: TGTGCCTGGAGTTCCGGACTAGGCCGCACAGATACGCAGTATTTT. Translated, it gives CAWSSGLGRTDTQYF.

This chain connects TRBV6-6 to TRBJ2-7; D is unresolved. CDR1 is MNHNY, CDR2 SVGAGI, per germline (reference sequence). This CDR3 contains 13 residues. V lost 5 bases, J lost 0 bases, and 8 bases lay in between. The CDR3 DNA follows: TGTGCCAGCAGTGGACGTCTCTCCTACGAGCAGTACTTC. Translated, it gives CASSGRLSYEQYF.

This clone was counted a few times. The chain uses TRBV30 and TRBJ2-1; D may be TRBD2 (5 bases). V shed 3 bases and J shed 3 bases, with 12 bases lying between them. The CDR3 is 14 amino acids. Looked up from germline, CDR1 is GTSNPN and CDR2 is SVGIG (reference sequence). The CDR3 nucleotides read TGTGCCTGGAGCGGGGATCTGTTCTACAATGAGCAGTTCTTC. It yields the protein CAWSGDLFYNEQFF.

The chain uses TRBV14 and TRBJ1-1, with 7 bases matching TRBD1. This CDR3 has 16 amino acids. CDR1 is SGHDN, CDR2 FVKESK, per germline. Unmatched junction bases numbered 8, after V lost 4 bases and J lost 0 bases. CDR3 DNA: TGTGCCAGCAGCCGATCCCGACAGGGTATGAACACTGAAGCTTTCTTT. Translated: CASSRSRQGMNTEAFF.

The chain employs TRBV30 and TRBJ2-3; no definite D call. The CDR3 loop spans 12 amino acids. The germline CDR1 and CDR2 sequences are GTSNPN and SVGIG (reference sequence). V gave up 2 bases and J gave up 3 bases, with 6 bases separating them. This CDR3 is CAWSFTTDTQYF. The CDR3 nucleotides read TGTGCCTGGAGTTTCACAACAGATACGCAGTATTTT.

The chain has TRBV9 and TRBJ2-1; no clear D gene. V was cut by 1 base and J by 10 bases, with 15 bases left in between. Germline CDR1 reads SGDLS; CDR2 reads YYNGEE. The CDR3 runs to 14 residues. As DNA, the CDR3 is TGTGCCAGCAGCGTATGGTCCGCCGTTTCGGAGCAGTTCTTC. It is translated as CASSVWSAVSEQFF.

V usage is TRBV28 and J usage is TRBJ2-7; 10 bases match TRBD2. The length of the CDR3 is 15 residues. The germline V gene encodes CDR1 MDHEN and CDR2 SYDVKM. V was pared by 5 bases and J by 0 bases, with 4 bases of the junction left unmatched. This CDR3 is CASSGTSGASYEQYF. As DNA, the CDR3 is TGTGCCAGCAGTGGAACTAGCGGGGCCTCCTACGAGCAGTACTTC.

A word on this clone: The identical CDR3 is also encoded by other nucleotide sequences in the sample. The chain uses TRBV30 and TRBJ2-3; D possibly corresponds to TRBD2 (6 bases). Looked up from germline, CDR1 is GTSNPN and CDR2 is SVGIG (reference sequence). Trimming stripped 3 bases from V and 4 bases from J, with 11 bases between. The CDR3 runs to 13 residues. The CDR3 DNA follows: TGTGCCTGGAGCCGGGGAGGCCCAGATACGCAGTATTTT. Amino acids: CAWSRGGPDTQYF.